This T cell receptor beta chain was retrieved from a study of CD8 T cells in ankylosing spondylitis. Study results and caveats: A CD8+ phenotype characterized the disease-linked clones, which were relatively rare in peripheral blood. Previous work reported some of these motif variants in the synovial fluid and blood of reactive arthritis. What appeared characteristic of ankylosing spondylitis blood was a TCR beta motif of about eight highly homologous variants.

From the 5' RACE reads, TCRdb called clonotypes with MiXCR, one entry per CDR3 protein. The sample records roughly 160,000 distinct CDR3 sequences, 9.8% being singletons. This clonotype turned up a few times. Its antigen is unidentified. This TCR derives from a female donor with ankylosing spondylitis or in good health (not recorded which). Sequenced sample: blood, either unsorted or a sorted T cell fraction (not recorded which).

In DNA form, the CDR3 reads TGTGCCAGCAGCCCAGGGCTGGGGGAGCAGTACTTC. This encodes CASSPGLGEQYF. This rearrangement joins TRBV9 to TRBJ2-7; tentatively, D is TRBD1 (5 bases). V lost 4 bases to trimming and J lost 7 bases, with 12 bases between them. The CDR3 loop spans 12 amino acids. In germline, CDR1 is SGDLS, CDR2 YYNGEE.